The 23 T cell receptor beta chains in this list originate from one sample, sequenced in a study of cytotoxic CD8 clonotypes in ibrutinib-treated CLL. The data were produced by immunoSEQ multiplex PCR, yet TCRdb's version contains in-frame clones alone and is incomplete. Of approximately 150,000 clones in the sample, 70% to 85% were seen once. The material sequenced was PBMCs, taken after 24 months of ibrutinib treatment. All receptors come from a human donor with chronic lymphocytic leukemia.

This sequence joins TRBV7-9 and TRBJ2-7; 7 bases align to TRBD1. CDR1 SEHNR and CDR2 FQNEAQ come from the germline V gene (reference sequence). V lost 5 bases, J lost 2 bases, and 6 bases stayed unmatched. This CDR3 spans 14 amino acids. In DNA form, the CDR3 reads TGTGCCAGCAGCCCCTCAACAGGGGCCTACGAGCAGTACTTC. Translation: CASSPSTGAYEQYF.

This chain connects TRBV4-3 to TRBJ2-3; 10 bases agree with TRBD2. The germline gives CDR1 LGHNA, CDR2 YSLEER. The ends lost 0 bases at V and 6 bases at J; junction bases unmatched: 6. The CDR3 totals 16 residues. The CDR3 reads CASSQDLDSGRDTQYF. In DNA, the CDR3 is TGCGCCAGCAGCCAAGATCTCGATAGCGGGAGGGATACGCAGTATTTT.

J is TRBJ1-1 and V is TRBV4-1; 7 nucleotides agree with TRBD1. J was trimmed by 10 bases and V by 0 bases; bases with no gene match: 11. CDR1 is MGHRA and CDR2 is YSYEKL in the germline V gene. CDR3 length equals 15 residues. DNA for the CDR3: TGCGCCAGCAGCCAAGACGACACGACAGGGTCTGCAGCTTTCTTT. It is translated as CASSQDDTTGSAAFF.

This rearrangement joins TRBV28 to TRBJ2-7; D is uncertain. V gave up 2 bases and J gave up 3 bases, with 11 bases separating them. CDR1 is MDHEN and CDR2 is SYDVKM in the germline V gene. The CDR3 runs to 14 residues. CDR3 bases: TGTGCCAGCAGTTTACCAAGCACCCGCTACGAGCAGTACTTC. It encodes CASSLPSTRYEQYF. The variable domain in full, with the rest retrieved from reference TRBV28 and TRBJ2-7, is DVKVTQSSRYLVKRTGEKVFLECVQDMDHENMFWYRQDPGLGLRLIYFSYDVKMKEKGDIPEGYSVSREKKERFSLILESASTNQTSMYLCASSLPSTRYEQYFGPGTRLTVT.

The CDR3 protein is CASSQGGGNPYEQYF. DNA for the CDR3: TGTGCCAGCAGCCAAGGGGGCGGTAACCCCTACGAGCAGTACTTC. This chain joins TRBV28 and TRBJ2-7, with TRBD1 matching over 7 bases. Trimming took 6 bases from V and 2 from J; bases not matched to a gene: 10. This CDR3 is built from 15 residues. Germline V gives CDR1 MDHEN, CDR2 SYDVKM.

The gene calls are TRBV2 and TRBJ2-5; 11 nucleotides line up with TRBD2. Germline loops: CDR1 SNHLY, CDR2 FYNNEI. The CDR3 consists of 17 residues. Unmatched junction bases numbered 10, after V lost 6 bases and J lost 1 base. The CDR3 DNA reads TGTGCCAGCAGAAACGGGCTAGCGGGGGGACTCCAAGAGACCCAGTACTTC. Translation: CASRNGLAGGLQETQYF.

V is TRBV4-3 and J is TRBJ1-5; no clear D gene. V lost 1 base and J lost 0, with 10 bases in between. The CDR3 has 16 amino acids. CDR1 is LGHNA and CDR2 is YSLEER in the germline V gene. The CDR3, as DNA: TGCGCCAGCAGCCAAGGGTTTTCAAATAGCAATCAGCCCCAGCATTTT. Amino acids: CASSQGFSNSNQPQHF.

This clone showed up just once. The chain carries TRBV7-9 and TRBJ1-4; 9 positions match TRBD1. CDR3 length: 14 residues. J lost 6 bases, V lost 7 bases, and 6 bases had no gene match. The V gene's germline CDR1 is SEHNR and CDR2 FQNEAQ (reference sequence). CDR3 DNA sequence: TGTGCCAGCACCGTGACAGGGGGATATGAAAAACTGTTTTTT. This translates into CASTVTGGYEKLFF.

The CDR3 spells CASSLDQGPQHF. Here the CDR3 DNA reads TGTGCCAGCAGTCTGGACCAGGGGCCCCAGCATTTT. The chain carries TRBV2 and TRBJ1-5, with D tentatively TRBD1 (5 bases). Trimming took 5 bases from V and 9 from J, leaving 11 bases between them. The CDR3 is 12 amino acids. Germline V CDR1 and CDR2: SNHLY, FYNNEI.

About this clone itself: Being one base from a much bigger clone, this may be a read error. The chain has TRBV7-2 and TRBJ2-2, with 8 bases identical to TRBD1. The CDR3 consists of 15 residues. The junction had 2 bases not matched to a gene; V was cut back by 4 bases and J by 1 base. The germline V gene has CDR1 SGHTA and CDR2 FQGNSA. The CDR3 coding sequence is TGTGCCAGCAGCTCCGGGACAGGGAACACCGGGGAGCTGTTTTTT. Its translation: CASSSGTGNTGELFF.

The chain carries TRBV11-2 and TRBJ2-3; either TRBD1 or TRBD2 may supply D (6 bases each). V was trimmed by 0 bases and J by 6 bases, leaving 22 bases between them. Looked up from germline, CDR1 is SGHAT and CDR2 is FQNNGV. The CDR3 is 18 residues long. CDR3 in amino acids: CASSLDTRGVKGKDTQYF. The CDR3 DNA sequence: TGTGCCAGCAGCTTAGATACGAGGGGGGTTAAGGGGAAGGATACGCAGTATTTT. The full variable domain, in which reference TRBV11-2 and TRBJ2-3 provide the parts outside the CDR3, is EAGVAQSPRYKIIEKRQSVAFWCNPISGHATLYWYQQILGQGPKLLIQFQNNGVVDDSQLPKDRFSAERLKGVDSTLKIQPAKLEDSAVYLCASSLDTRGVKGKDTQYFGPGTRLTVL.

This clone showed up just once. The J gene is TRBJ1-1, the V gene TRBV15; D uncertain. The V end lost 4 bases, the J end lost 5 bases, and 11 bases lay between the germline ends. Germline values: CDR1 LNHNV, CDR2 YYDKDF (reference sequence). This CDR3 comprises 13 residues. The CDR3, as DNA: TGTGCCACCAGCAAACAAGGGTGGACTGAAGCTTTCTTT. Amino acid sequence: CATSKQGWTEAFF.

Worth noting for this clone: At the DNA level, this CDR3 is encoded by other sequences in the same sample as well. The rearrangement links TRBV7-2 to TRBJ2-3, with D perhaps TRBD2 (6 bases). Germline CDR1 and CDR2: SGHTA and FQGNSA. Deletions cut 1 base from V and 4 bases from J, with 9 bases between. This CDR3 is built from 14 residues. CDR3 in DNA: TGTGCCAGCAGCTTAGGGTTAGCGGCAGATACGCAGTATTTT. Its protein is CASSLGLAADTQYF.

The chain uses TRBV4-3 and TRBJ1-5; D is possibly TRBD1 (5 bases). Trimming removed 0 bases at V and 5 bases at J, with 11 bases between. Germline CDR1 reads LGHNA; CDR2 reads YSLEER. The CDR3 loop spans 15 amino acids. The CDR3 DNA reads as TGCGCCAGCAGCCAAGAAGTTCAGGGCGATCAGCCCCAGCATTTT. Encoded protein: CASSQEVQGDQPQHF.

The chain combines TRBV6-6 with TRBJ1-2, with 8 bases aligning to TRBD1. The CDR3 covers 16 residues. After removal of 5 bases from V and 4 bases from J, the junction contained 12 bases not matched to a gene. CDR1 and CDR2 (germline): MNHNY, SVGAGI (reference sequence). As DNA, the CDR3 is TGTGCCAGCAGTCATTCCGGGACAGGAGCCTCCTATGGCTACACCTTC. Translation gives CASSHSGTGASYGYTF.

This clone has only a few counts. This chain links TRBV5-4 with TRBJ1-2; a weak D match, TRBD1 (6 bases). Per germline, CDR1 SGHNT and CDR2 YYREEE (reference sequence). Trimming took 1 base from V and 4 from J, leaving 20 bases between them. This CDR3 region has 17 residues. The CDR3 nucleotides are TGTGCCAGCAGCTTGCGGGGGGCGCTTACAGGGCCCTATGGCTACACCTTC. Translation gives CASSLRGALTGPYGYTF.

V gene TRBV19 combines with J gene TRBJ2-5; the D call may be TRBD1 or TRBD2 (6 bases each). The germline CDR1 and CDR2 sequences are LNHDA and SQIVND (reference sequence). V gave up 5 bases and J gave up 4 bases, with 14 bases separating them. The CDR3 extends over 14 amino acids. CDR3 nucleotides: TGTGCCAGTAGTGTCGTGGGGGGCGGAGAGACCCAGTACTTC. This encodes CASSVVGGGETQYF.

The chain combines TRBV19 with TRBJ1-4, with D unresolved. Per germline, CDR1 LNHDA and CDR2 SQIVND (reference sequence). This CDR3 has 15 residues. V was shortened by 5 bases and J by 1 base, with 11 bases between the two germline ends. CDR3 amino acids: CASSVNRLTNEKLFF. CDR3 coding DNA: TGTGCCAGTAGTGTTAACAGACTAACTAATGAAAAACTGTTTTTT.

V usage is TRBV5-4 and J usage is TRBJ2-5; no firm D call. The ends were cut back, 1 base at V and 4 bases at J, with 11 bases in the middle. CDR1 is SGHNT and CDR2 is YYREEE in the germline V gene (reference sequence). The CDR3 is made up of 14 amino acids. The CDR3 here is CASSLSSIPETQYF. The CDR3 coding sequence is TGTGCCAGCAGCTTGTCCTCCATACCAGAGACCCAGTACTTC.

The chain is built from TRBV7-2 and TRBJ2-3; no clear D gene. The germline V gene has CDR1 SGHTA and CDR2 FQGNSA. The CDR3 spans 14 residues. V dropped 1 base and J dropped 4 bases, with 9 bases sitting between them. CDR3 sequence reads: CASSLGRSADTQYF. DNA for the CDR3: TGTGCCAGCAGCTTAGGTAGATCGGCAGATACGCAGTATTTT. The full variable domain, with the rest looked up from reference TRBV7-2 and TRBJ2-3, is GAGVSQSPSNKVTEKGKDVELRCDPISGHTALYWYRQSLGQGLEFLIYFQGNSAPDKSGLPSDRFSAERTGGSVSTLTIQRTQQEDSAVYLCASSLGRSADTQYFGPGTRLTVL.

CDR3 protein: CAISEHGQGAYEQYF. Here the CDR3 DNA reads TGTGCCATCAGTGAGCACGGACAGGGGGCCTACGAGCAGTACTTC. The J gene is TRBJ2-7, the V gene TRBV10-3; 10 positions match TRBD1. This CDR3 region has 15 residues. V was clipped by 2 bases and J by 2 bases; unmatched bases: 3. Per germline, CDR1 ENHRY and CDR2 SYGVKD.

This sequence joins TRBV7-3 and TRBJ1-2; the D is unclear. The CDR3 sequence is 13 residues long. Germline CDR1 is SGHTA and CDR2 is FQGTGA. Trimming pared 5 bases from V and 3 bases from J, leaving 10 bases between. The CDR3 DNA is TGTGCCAGCAGCCAAAGTGGAGACTATGGCTACACCTTC. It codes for CASSQSGDYGYTF.

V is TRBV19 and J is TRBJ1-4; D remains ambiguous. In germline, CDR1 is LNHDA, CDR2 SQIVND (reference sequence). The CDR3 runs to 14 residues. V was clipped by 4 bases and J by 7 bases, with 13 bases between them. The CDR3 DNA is TGTGCCAGTAGTAGTGGACGGGAGGTTGAAAAACTGTTTTTT. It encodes CASSSGREVEKLFF.